Each of the 6 T cell receptor beta chains below was sequenced from the same sample in a study of radiotherapy plus CTLA-4 blockade in lung cancer. Profiling relied on immunoSEQ multiplex PCR, and the TCRdb table lists in-frame clones only, not all of them. Among approximately 75,000 clones listed, around four fifths were seen once. The specimen was peripheral blood, collected from a patient treated with radiotherapy plus ipilimumab. The source is a human donor with non-small cell lung cancer who had a complete response to radiotherapy plus ipilimumab.

The genes are TRBV5-1 and TRBJ2-5, with TRBD2 matching over 10 bases. Losses at the gene ends were 0 bases for V and 4 bases for J; bases not matched to a gene: 3. Germline V gene lookup returns CDR1 SGHRS and CDR2 YFSETQ. This CDR3 region has 15 residues. CDR3 region: CASSLERGGGETQYF. CDR3 bases: TGCGCCAGCAGCTTGGAGCGGGGGGGAGGAGAGACCCAGTACTTC.

V gene TRBV5-4 combines with J gene TRBJ1-3, with 9 bases identical to TRBD1. This CDR3 region has 15 residues. V was clipped by 4 bases and J by 3 bases; unmatched bases: 5. CDR1 SGHNT and CDR2 YYREEE come from the germline V gene (reference sequence). CDR3 residues: CASSEGQGLGNTIYF. CDR3 DNA: TGTGCCAGCAGCGAGGGACAGGGCCTTGGAAACACCATATATTTT. Based on the CDR3 plus reference TRBV5-4 and TRBJ1-3, the full variable domain is ETGVTQSPTHLIKTRGQQVTLRCSSQSGHNTVSWYQQALGQGPQFIFQYYREEENGRGNFPPRFSGLQFPNYSSELNVNALELDDSALYLCASSEGQGLGNTIYFGEGSWLTVV.

This clone has a single count. This chain links TRBV6-1 with TRBJ2-7; possibly TRBD1 for D (6 bases). The CDR3 has 14 amino acids. Deletions cut 8 bases from V and 2 bases from J, with 16 bases between. Germline-derived CDR1 and CDR2 are MNHNS and SASEGT. In DNA form, the CDR3 reads TGTGCCAGCCAGCGACCAGGGGAAGCCTACGAGCAGTACTTC. Its translation: CASQRPGEAYEQYF.

This clone was seen more than once but under ten times. The rearrangement links TRBV6-1 to TRBJ2-1; TRBD2 is a possible D gene (5 bases). Trimming shortened V by 5 bases and J by 2 bases, and 13 bases separated the two germline ends. This CDR3 comprises 15 residues. Germline-derived CDR1 and CDR2 are MNHNS and SASEGT. As DNA, the CDR3 is TGTGCCAGCAGTCCCTCCCGAGCGGCCTACAATGAGCAGTTCTTC. Translating it yields CASSPSRAAYNEQFF.

This clone appeared once. V usage is TRBV5-1 and J usage is TRBJ1-6; TRBD1 might be the D (6 bases). The CDR3 has 15 residues. V was cut by 1 base and J by 10 bases, with 15 bases left in between. CDR1 SGHRS and CDR2 YFSETQ come from the germline V gene. In nucleotides, the CDR3 is TGCGCCAGCAGCTTGTCTAAGGGGGTTGAGTCACCCCTCCACTTT. Amino acids: CASSLSKGVESPLHF. Drawing the rest from reference TRBV5-1 and TRBJ1-6, the complete variable domain is KAGVTQTPRYLIKTRGQQVTLSCSPISGHRSVSWYQQTPGQGLQFLFEYFSETQRNKGNFPGRFSGRQFSNSRSEMNVSTLELGDSALYLCASSLSKGVESPLHFGNGTRLTVT.

The chain uses TRBV18 and TRBJ2-7; perhaps TRBD1 as D (6 bases). CDR3 length: 15 amino acids. Germline values: CDR1 KGHSH, CDR2 LQKENI. The germline V and J ends were trimmed by 5 bases and 1 base, with 15 bases remaining between them. The chain's CDR3 is CASSSTGPPSYEQYV. CDR3 coding DNA: TGTGCCAGCTCAAGTACAGGGCCGCCTTCCTACGAGCAGTACGTC.